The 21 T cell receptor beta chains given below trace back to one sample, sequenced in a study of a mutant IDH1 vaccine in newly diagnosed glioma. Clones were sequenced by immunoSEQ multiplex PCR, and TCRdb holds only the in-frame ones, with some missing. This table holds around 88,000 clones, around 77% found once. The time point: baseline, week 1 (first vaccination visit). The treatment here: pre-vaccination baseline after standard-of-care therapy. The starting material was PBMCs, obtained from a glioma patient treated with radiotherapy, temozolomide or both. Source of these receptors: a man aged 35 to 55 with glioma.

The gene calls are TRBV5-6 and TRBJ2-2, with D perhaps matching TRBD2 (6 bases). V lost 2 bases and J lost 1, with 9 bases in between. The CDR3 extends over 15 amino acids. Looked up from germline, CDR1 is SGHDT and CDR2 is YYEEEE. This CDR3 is CASSFLGGNTGELFF. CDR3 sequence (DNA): TGTGCCAGCAGCTTCCTCGGGGGGAACACCGGGGAGCTGTTTTTT. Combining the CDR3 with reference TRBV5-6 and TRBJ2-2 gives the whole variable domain DAGVTQSPTHLIKTRGQQVTLRCSPKSGHDTVSWYQQALGQGPQFIFQYYEEEERQRGNFPDRFSGHQFPNYSSELNVNALLLGDSALYLCASSFLGGNTGELFFGEGSRLTVL.

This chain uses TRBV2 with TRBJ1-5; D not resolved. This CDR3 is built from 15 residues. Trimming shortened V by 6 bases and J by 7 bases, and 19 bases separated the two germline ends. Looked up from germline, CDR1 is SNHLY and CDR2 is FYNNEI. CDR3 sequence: CASSDGSSRRQPQHF. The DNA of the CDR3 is TGTGCCAGCAGCGACGGATCCTCAAGGCGGCAGCCCCAGCATTTT.

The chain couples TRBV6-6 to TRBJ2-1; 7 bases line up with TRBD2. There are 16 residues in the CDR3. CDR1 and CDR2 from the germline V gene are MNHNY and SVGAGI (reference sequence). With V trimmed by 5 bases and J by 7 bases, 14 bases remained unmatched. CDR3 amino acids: CASSTHGEGDGNEQFF. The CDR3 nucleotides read TGTGCCAGCAGTACCCACGGGGAGGGAGATGGTAATGAGCAGTTCTTC.

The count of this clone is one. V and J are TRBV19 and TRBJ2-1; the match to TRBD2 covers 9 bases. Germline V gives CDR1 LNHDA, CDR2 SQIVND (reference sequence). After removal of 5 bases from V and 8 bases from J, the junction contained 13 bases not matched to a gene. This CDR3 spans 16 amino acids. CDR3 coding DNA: TGTGCCAGTAGTTCCTTAGCGGGGGCGTCTCCCCATGAGCAGTTCTTC. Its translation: CASSSLAGASPHEQFF.

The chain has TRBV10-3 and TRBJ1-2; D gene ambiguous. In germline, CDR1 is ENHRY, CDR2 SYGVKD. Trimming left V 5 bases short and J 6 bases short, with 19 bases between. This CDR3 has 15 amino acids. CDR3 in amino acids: CAISKSPVFFDGYTF. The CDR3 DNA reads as TGTGCCATCAGTAAGAGTCCCGTTTTTTTCGATGGCTACACCTTC.

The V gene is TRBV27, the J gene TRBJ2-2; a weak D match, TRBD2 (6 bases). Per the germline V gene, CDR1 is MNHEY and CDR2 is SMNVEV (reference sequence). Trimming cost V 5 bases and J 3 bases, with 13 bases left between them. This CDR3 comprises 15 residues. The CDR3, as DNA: TGTGCCAGCAGTATGACGGGAGCGGACACCGGGGAGCTGTTTTTT. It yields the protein CASSMTGADTGELFF.

CDR3 in amino acids: CAWSAVGAGEQYF. CDR3 nucleotide sequence: TGTGCCTGGAGTGCGGTGGGGGCAGGGGAGCAGTACTTC. The gene calls are TRBV30 and TRBJ2-7; possibly TRBD1 for D (6 bases). Trimming pared 1 base from V and 7 bases from J, leaving 14 bases between. This CDR3 is built from 13 residues. Germline V CDR1 and CDR2: GTSNPN, SVGIG (reference sequence).

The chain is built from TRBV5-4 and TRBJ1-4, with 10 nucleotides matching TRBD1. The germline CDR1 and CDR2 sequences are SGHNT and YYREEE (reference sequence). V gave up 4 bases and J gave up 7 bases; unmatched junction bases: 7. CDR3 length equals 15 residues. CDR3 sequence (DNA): TGTGCCAGCAGCACGGGACAGGGGATAGGTGAAAAACTGTTTTTT. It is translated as CASSTGQGIGEKLFF.

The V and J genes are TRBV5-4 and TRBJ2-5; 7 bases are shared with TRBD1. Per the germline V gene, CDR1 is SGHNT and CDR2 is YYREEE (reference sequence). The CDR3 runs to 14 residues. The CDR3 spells CASAEQGPPETQYF. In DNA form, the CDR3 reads TGTGCAAGCGCCGAACAGGGGCCTCCAGAGACCCAGTACTTC.

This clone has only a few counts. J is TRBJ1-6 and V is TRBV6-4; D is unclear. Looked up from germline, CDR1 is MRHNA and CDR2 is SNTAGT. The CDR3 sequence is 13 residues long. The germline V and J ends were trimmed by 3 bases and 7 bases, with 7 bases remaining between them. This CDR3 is CASSEDGNSPLHF. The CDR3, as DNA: TGTGCCAGCAGTGAAGACGGCAATTCACCCCTCCACTTT.

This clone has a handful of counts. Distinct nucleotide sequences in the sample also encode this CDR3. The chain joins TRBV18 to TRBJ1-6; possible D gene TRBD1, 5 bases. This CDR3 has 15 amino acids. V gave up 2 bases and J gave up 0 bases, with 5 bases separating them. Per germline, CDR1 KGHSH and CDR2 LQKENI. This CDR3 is CASSPGGSYNSPLHF. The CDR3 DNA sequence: TGTGCCAGCTCACCAGGGGGCTCCTATAATTCACCCCTCCACTTT.

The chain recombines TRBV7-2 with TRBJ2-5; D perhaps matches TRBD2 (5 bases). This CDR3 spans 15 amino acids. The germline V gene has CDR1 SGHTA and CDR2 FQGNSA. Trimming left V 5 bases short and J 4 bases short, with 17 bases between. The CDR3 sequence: CASSPTGQRSETQYF. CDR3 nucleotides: TGTGCCAGCAGCCCTACGGGTCAGCGGTCAGAGACCCAGTACTTC.

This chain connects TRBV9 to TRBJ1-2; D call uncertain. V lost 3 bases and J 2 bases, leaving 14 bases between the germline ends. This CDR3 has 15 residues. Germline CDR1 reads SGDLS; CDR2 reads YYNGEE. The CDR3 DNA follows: TGTGCCAGCAGCGCCCTATCCAGGCCCAACTATGGCTACACCTTC. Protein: CASSALSRPNYGYTF.

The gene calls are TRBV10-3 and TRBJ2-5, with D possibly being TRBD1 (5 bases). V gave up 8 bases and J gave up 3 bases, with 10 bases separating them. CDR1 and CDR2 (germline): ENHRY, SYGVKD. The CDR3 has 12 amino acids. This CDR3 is CAIGQGKETQYF. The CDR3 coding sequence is TGTGCCATCGGCCAGGGAAAAGAGACCCAGTACTTC.

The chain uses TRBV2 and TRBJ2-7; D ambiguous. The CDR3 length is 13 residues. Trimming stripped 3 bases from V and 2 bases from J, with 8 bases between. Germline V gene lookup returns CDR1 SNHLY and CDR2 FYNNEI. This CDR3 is CASSDEVAYEQYF. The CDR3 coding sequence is TGTGCCAGCAGTGATGAGGTTGCCTACGAGCAGTACTTC.

CDR3 protein: CASSSQGSAYEQYF. Here the CDR3 DNA reads TGTGCCAGCAGCTCACAGGGGTCCGCCTACGAGCAGTACTTC. The rearrangement links TRBV7-2 to TRBJ2-7; 7 bases agree with TRBD1. V gave up 4 bases and J gave up 2 bases; unmatched junction bases: 5. From germline, CDR1 is SGHTA and CDR2 FQGNSA. The CDR3 is made up of 14 amino acids.

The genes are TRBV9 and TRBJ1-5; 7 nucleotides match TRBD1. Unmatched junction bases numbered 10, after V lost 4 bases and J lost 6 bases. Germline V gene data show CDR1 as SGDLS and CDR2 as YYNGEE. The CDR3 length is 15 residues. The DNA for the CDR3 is TGTGCCAGCAGCCCGACAGGGCGGTTCGGTCAGCCCCAGCATTTT. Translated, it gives CASSPTGRFGQPQHF.

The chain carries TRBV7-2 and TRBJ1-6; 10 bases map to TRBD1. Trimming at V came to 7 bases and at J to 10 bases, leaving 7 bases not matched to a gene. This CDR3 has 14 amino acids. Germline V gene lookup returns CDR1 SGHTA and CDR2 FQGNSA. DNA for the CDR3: TGTGCCAGCAACTTCGGGACAGGGGAATCACCCCTCCACTTT. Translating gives CASNFGTGESPLHF.

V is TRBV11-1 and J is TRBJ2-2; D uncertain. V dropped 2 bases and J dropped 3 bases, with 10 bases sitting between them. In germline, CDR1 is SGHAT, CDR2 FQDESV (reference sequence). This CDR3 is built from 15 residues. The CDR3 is CASSLLGYHTGELFF. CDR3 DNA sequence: TGTGCCAGCAGCTTATTAGGCTACCACACCGGGGAGCTGTTTTTT. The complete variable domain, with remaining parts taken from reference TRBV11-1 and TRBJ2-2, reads EAEVAQSPRYKITEKSQAVAFWCDPISGHATLYWYRQILGQGPELLVQFQDESVVDDSQLPKDRFSAERLKGVDSTLKIQPAELGDSAMYLCASSLLGYHTGELFFGEGSRLTVL.

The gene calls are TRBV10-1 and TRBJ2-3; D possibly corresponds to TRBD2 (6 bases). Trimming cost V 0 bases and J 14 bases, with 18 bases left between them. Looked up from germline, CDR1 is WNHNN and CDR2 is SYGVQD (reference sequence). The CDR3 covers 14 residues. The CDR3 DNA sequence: TGCGCCAGCAGTGAGTCGACCGGGACCCACGGGGGGTATTTT. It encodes CASSESTGTHGGYF.

CDR3 in amino acids: CASSEFYEQYF. DNA of the CDR3: TGTGCCAGCAGCGAGTTCTACGAGCAGTACTTC. The chain is built from TRBV6-5 and TRBJ2-7; no definite D call. Germline CDR1 MNHEY, CDR2 SVGAGI. This CDR3 is built from 11 residues. Trimming pared 6 bases from V and 3 bases from J, leaving 6 bases between.